A selection of T cell receptor beta chains follows, all from one sample in a study of T cell responses to AZD1222 COVID-19 vaccine. TCRdb keeps only in-frame clones here, not all; method: immunoSEQ multiplex PCR. The repertoire holds tens of thousands of clones, with around 89% as singletons. The material was peripheral blood, obtained 28 days after the second AZD1222 dose. These receptors came from an adult who received the AZD1222 COVID-19 vaccine. CDR3s include the opening cysteine and the closing phenylalanine or tryptophan. D genes are given only for firm matches. Some rows have no size entry. The others give once, few or many, or a class for an expanded clone.

TRBV6-4	.	.	TRBJ2-3	TGTGCCAGCAGTGAACTAGCTTCCACAGATACGCAGTATTTT	CASSELASTDTQYF
TRBV3-1/TRBV3-2	TRBD1	.	TRBJ1-2	TGTGCCAGCAGCCCTCTCCTGACAGGGCGGAACGGCTACACCTTC	CASSPLLTGRNGYTF
TRBV7-9	.	.	TRBJ2-3	TGTGCCAGCAGCACCACGAAGGGGTCGGATACGCAGTATTTT	CASSTTKGSDTQYF
TRBV19	.	.	TRBJ1-5	TGTGCCAGTAGTATTTTTGGGGTTCACCCGATCCAACAGGGTAGAGAAGGCAATCAGCCCCAGCATTTT	CASSIFGVHPIQQGREGNQPQHF
TRBV2	TRBD2	.	TRBJ2-5	TGTGCCAGCAGTGGGGGGACAGGGGACGGGACTAGCGGGTTTGTCCAAGAGACCCAGTACTTC	CASSGGTGDGTSGFVQETQYF
TRBV9	.	.	TRBJ2-3	TGTGCCAGCAGCGTAGACTTGGGACCGGGGGCGGGAGATACGCAGTATTTT	CASSVDLGPGAGDTQYF
TRBV5-1	TRBD1	.	TRBJ1-2	TGCGCCAGCAGCCTCGACAGGGGCGGCTATGGCTACACCTTC	CASSLDRGGYGYTF
TRBV14	.	.	TRBJ2-1	TGTGCCAGCAGCCAAGTCACAGCTCTTAATGAGCAGTTCTTC	CASSQVTALNEQFF
TRBV9	.	.	TRBJ1-3	TGTGCCAGCAGCGTAGCGGTGGGCACTGGAAACACCATATATTTT	CASSVAVGTGNTIYF
TRBV30	.	.	TRBJ1-5	TGTGCCTGGAGTCGGGAGAGCAATCAGCCCCAGCATTTT	CAWSRESNQPQHF
TRBV11-2	.	.	TRBJ1-6	TGTGCCAGCAGCTCGTACCGGGCAGATAATTCACCCCTCCACTTT	CASSSYRADNSPLHF
TRBV27	.	.	TRBJ1-2	TGTGCCAGCAGACCAGAGGTCTTCTCTAACTATGGCTACACCTTC	CASRPEVFSNYGYTF
TRBV4-1	.	once	TRBJ2-2	TGCGCCAGCAGCCTCGAGGGGACTCCGAACACCGGGGAGCTGTTTTTT	CASSLEGTPNTGELFF
TRBV19	TRBD1	.	TRBJ2-3	TGTGCCAGTAGTCCCCAAGGACAGGGGGCATCAGATACGCAGTATTTT	CASSPQGQGASDTQYF
TRBV6-5	TRBD1	.	TRBJ1-1	TGTGCCAGCAGCAGGGGACAGTTGAACACTGAAGCTTTCTTT	CASSRGQLNTEAFF
TRBV28	.	.	TRBJ1-2	TGTGCCAGCAGTCTACCCCTCGGCAGTCCCTATGGCTACACCTTC	CASSLPLGSPYGYTF
TRBV11-2	.	.	TRBJ2-1	TGTGCCAGCAGCTCCCGCGGGGATGAGCAGTTCTTC	CASSSRGDEQFF
TRBV9	TRBD1	.	TRBJ1-3	TGTGCCAGCAGCCCTCGACAGGGCAACTCTGGAAACACCATATATTTT	CASSPRQGNSGNTIYF
TRBV5-1	.	.	TRBJ2-2	TGCGCCAGCAGCCCTTCGCGGACTCCCACCGGGGAGCTGTTTTTT	CASSPSRTPTGELFF
TRBV7-9	.	.	TRBJ1-2	TGTGCCAGCAGCGCTACTGGGGGCAACTATGGCTACACCTTC	CASSATGGNYGYTF
TRBV14	.	.	TRBJ2-2	TGTGCCAGCAGCCGGGACGCCGCGAACACCGGGGAGCTGTTTTTT	CASSRDAANTGELFF
TRBV28	TRBD1	once	TRBJ2-7	TGTGCCAGCAGTTCCCCTCGACAGGGGCCGTACTTC	CASSSPRQGPYF
TRBV5-1	.	once	TRBJ2-7	TGCGCCAGCAGCTTCTCCTACGAGCAGTACTTC	CASSFSYEQYF
TRBV7-3	.	few	TRBJ1-5	TGTGCCAGCAGCTTAAGTGAGGGCCAGCCCCAGCATTTT	CASSLSEGQPQHF
TRBV19	.	.	TRBJ1-5	TGTGCCAGTAGTTGGTTGGGCGGCGATCAGCCCCAGCATTTT	CASSWLGGDQPQHF
TRBV12-3/TRBV12-4	.	once	TRBJ1-5	TGTGCCAGCAGCTACGACAGTTATCAGCCCCAGCATTTT	CASSYDSYQPQHF
TRBV4-1	TRBD2	.	TRBJ2-1	TGCGCCAGCCGTCTTAGCGGGGGGTATAATGAGCAGTTCTTC	CASRLSGGYNEQFF
TRBV6-2/TRBV6-3	.	.	TRBJ1-4	TGTGCCAGCAGTCCGCGGGATGCAACTAATGAAAAACTGTTTTTT	CASSPRDATNEKLFF
TRBV9	.	.	TRBJ1-6	TGTGCCAGCAGCGTTACCCCGGTTTTGGACAGCTCATATAATTCACCCCTCCACTTT	CASSVTPVLDSSYNSPLHF
TRBV28	TRBD1	.	TRBJ1-5	TGTGCCAGCAGTGGAGCGACAGGGAGCAATCAGCCCCAGCATTTT	CASSGATGSNQPQHF